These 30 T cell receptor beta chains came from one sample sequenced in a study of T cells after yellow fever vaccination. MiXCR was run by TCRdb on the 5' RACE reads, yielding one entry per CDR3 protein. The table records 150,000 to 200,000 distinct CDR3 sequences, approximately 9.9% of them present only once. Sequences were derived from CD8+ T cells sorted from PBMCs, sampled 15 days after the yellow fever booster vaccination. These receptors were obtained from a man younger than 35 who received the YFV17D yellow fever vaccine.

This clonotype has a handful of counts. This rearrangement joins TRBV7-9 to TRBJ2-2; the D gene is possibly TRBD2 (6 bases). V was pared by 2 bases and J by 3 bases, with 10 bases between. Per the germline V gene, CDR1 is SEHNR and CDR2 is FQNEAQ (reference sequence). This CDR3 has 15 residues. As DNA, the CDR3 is TGTGCCAGCAGCTTACCGGGGGTCGACACCGGGGAGCTGTTTTTT. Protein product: CASSLPGVDTGELFF.

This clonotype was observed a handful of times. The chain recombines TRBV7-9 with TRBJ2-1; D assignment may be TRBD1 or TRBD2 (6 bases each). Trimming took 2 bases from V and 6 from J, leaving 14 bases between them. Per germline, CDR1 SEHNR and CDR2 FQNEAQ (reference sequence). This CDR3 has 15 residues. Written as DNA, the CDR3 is TGTGCCAGCAGCTTAAGACAGGAGGGGGGCAATGAGCAGTTCTTC. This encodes CASSLRQEGGNEQFF.

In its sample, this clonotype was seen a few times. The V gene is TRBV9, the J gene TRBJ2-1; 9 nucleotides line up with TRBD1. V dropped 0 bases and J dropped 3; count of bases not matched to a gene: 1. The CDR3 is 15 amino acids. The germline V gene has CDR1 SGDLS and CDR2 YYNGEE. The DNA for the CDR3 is TGTGCCAGCAGCGTAGGACAGGGGGACTACAATGAGCAGTTCTTC. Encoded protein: CASSVGQGDYNEQFF. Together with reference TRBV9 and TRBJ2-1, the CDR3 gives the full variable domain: DSGVTQTPKHLITATGQRVTLRCSPRSGDLSVYWYQQSLDQGLQFLIQYYNGEERAKGNILERFSAQQFPDLHSELNLSSLELGDSALYFCASSVGQGDYNEQFFGPGTRLTVL.

This CDR3 reads CAWEGRAGPSSYEQYF. The CDR3 coding sequence is TGTGCCTGGGAGGGTCGAGCGGGCCCATCCTCCTACGAGCAGTACTTC. This sequence joins TRBV30 and TRBJ2-7; perhaps TRBD2 as D (6 bases). V was cut by 5 bases and J by 0 bases, with 20 bases left in between. The CDR3 is 16 residues long. Germline V gene lookup returns CDR1 GTSNPN and CDR2 SVGIG (reference sequence).

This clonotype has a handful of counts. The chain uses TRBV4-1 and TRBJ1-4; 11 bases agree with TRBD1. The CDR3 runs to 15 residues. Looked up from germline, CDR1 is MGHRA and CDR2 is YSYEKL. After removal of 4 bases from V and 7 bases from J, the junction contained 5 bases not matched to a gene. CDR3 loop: CASSRGQGAAEKLFF. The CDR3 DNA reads TGCGCCAGCAGCCGCGGACAGGGGGCGGCTGAAAAACTGTTTTTT.

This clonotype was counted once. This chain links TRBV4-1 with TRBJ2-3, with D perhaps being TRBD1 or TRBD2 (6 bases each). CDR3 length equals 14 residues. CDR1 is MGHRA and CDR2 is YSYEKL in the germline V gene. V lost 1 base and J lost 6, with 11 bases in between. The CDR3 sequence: CASSQVTGADTQYF. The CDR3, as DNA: TGCGCCAGCAGCCAAGTTACGGGGGCCGATACGCAGTATTTT.

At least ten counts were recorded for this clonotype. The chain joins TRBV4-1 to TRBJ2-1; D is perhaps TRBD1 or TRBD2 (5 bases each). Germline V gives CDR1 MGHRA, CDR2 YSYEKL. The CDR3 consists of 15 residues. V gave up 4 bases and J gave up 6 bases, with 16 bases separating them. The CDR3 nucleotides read TGCGCCAGCAGCCGGACCCGAGGGGCTGCCAATGAGCAGTTCTTC. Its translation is CASSRTRGAANEQFF.

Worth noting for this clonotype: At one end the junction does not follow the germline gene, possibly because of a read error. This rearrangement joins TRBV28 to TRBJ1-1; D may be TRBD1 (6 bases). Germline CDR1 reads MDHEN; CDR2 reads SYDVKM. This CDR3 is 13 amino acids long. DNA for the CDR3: TGTGCCAGCACCACAGGACAGAACACTGTAGCTTTCTTT. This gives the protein CASTTGQNTVAFF.

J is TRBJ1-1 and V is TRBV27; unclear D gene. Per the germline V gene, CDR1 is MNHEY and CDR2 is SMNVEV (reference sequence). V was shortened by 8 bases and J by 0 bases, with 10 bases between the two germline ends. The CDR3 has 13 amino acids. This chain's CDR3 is CASGRPVNTEAFF. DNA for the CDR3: TGTGCCAGCGGGCGACCCGTGAACACTGAAGCTTTCTTT.

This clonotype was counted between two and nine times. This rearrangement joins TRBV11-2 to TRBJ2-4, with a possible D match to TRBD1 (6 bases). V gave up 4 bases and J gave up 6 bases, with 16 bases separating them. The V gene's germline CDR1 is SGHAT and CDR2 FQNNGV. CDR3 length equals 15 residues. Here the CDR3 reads CASSSKDRIINIQYF. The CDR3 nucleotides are TGTGCCAGCAGCTCGAAAGACAGGATAATAAACATTCAGTACTTC.

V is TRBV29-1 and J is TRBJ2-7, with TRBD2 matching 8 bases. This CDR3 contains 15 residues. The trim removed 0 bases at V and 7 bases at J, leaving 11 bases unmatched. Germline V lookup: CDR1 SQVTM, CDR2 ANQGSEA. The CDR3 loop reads CSVEDGRGGPDEQYF. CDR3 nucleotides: TGCAGCGTTGAAGATGGACGGGGGGGCCCAGATGAGCAGTACTTC.

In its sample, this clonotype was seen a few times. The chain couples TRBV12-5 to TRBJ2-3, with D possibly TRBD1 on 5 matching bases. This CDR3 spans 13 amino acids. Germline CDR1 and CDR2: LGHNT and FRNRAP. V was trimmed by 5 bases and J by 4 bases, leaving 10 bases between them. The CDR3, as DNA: TGTGCTAGTGGTCCCAGGGTGCCAGATACGCAGTATTTT. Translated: CASGPRVPDTQYF.

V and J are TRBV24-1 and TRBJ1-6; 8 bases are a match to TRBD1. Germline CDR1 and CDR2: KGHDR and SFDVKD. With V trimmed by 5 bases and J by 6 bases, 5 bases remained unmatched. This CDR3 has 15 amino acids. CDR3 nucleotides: TGTGCCACCAGTGGATCCAGGGGGCGTAATTCACCCCTCCACTTT. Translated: CATSGSRGRNSPLHF.

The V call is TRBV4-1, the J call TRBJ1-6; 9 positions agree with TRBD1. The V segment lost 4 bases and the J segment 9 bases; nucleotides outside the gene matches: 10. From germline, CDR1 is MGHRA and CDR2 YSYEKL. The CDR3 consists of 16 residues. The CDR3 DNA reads TGCGCCAGCAGCCTTGTATGGACAGGGGACCCTTCACCCCTCCACTTT. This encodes CASSLVWTGDPSPLHF.

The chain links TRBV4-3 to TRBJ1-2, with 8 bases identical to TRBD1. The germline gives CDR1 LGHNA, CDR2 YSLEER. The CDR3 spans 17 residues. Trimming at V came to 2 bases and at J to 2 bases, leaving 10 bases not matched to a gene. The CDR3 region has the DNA TGCGCCAGCAGCCAATCTCCCTCGACAGGGGCGAACTATGGCTACACCTTC. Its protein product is CASSQSPSTGANYGYTF.

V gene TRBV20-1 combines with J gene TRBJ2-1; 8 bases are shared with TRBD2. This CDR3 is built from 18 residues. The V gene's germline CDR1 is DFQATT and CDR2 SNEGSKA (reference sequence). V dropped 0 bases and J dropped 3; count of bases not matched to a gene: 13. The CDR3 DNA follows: TGCAGTGCTAGAGAACCTAGCGCTCCGGGGGGGTTCTACAATGAGCAGTTCTTC. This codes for CSAREPSAPGGFYNEQFF.

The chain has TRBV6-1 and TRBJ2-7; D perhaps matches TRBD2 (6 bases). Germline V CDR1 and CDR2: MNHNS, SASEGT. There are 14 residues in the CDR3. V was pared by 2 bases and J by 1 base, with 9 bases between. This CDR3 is CASSEISGSYEQYF. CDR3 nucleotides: TGTGCCAGCAGTGAAATTAGCGGATCCTACGAGCAGTACTTC.

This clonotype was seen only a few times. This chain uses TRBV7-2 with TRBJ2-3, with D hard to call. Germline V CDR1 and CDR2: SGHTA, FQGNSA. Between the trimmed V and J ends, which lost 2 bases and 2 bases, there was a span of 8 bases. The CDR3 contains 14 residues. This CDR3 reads CASSLPTPTDTQYF. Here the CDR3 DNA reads TGTGCCAGCAGCTTACCGACCCCCACAGATACGCAGTATTTT.

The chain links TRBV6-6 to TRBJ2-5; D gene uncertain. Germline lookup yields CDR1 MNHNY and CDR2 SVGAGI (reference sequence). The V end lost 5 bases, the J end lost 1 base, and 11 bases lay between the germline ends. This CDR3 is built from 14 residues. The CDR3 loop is CASSPRASQETQYF. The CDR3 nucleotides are TGTGCCAGCAGTCCCCGGGCCTCCCAAGAGACCCAGTACTTC.

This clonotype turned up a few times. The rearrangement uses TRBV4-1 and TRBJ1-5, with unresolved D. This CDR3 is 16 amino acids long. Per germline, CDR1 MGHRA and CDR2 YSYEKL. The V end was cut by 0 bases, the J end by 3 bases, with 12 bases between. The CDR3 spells CASSQDHGNLNQPQHF. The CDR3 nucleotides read TGCGCCAGCAGCCAAGATCACGGGAACCTCAATCAGCCCCAGCATTTT.

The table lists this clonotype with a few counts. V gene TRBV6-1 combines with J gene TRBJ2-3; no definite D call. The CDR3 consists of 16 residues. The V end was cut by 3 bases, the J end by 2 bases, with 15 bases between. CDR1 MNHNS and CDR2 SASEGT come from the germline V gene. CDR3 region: CASSERQAHHTDTQYF. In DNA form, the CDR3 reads TGTGCCAGCAGTGAGCGGCAGGCCCATCACACAGATACGCAGTATTTT.

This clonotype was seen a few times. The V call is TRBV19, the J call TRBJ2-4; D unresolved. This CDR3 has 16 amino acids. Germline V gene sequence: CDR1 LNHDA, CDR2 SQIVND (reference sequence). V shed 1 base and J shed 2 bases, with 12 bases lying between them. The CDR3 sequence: CASSIGGIGTKNIQYF. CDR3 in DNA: TGTGCCAGTAGTATAGGGGGAATCGGTACCAAAAACATTCAGTACTTC.

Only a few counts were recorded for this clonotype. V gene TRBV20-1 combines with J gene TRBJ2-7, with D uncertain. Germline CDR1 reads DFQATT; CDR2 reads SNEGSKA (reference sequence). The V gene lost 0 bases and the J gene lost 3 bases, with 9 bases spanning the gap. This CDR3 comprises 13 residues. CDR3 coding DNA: TGCAGTGCTAGAGATCGTGCGAACTACGAGCAGTACTTC. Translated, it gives CSARDRANYEQYF.

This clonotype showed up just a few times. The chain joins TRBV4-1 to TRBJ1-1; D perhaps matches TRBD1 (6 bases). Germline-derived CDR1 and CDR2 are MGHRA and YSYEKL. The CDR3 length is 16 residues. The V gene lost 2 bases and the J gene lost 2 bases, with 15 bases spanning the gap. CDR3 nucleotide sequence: TGCGCCAGCAGCCAAACGGTGGGCAGGGGAAACACTGAAGCTTTCTTT. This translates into CASSQTVGRGNTEAFF.

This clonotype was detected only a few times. CDR3 in amino acids: CASSQWGNTEAFF. In DNA, the CDR3 is TGTGCCAGCTCACAGTGGGGGAACACTGAAGCTTTCTTT. The V call is TRBV5-5, the J call TRBJ1-1; D gene ambiguous. CDR3 length: 13 residues. CDR1 and CDR2 from the germline V gene are SGHKS and YYEKEE (reference sequence). Trimming removed 7 bases at V and 1 base at J, with 11 bases between.

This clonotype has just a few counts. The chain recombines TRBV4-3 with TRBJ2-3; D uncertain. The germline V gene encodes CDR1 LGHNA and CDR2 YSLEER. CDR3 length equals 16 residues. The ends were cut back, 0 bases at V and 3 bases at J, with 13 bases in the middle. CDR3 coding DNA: TGCGCCAGCAGCCAAGATCAGCTCGCTCCAACAGATACGCAGTATTTT. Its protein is CASSQDQLAPTDTQYF.

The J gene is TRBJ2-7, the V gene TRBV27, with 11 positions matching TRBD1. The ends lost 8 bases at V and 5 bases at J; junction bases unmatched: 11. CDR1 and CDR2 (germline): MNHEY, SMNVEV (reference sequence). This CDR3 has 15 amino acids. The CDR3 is CASRPRTGGKNEQYF. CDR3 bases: TGTGCCAGCCGACCCCGGACAGGGGGCAAGAACGAGCAGTACTTC.

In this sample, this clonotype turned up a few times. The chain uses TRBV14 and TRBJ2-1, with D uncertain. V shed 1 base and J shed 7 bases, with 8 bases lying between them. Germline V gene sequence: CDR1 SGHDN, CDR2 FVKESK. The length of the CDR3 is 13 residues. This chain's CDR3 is CASSQVAGNEQFF. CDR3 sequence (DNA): TGTGCCAGCAGCCAAGTAGCAGGTAATGAGCAGTTCTTC.

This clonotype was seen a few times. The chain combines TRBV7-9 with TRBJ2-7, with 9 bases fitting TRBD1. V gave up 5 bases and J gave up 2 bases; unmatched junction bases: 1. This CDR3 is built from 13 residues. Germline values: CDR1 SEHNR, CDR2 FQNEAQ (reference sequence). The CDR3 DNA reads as TGTGCCAGCAGCGGGACAGGGACCTACGAGCAGTACGTC. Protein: CASSGTGTYEQYV.

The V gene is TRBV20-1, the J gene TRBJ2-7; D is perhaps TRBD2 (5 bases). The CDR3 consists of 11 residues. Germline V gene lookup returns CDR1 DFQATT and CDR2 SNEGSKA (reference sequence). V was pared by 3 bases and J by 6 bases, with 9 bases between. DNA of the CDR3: TGCAGTGCTAGTGAGGGTTCCGAGCAGTACGTC. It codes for CSASEGSEQYV.